The 10 T cell receptor beta chains presented below share a single source sample, sequenced in a study of blood T cell repertoires in COVID-19. Clones were sequenced by immunoSEQ multiplex PCR, and TCRdb holds only the in-frame ones, with some missing. The table shows about 69,000 clones, with about 85% occurring only once. Sequencing used peripheral blood. The receptors come from an elderly man with acute or convalescent COVID-19.

This chain links TRBV3-1 (or the pseudogene TRBV3-2) with TRBJ1-1; D remains ambiguous. V gave up 2 bases and J gave up 0 bases, with 4 bases separating them. This CDR3 spans 13 amino acids. Looked up from germline, CDR1 is LGHDT and CDR2 is YNNKEL (reference sequence). The CDR3 nucleotides are TGTGCCAGCAGCCAAATAGTGAACACTGAAGCTTTCTTT. Residues: CASSQIVNTEAFF.

CDR3 region: CASSRQGFGGYTF. The CDR3, as DNA: TGTGCCAGCAGCCGACAGGGATTCGGTGGCTACACCTTC. The chain combines TRBV12-3 or TRBV12-4 with TRBJ1-2; 7 bases map to TRBD1. This CDR3 has 13 amino acids. V dropped 6 bases and J dropped 7; count of bases not matched to a gene: 8.

J is TRBJ2-3 and V is TRBV4-3, with 12 bases that match TRBD2. CDR3 length equals 18 residues. With V trimmed by 3 bases and J by 0 bases, 7 bases remained unmatched. Per the germline V gene, CDR1 is LGHNA and CDR2 is YSLEER. CDR3 DNA sequence: TGCGCCAGCAGCCACTATGGACTAGCGGGACAAAGCACAGATACGCAGTATTTT. Translation gives CASSHYGLAGQSTDTQYF.

J is TRBJ1-1 and V is TRBV5-5; the D is unclear. The CDR3 consists of 15 residues. The germline V gene has CDR1 SGHKS and CDR2 YYEKEE (reference sequence). V was shortened by 4 bases and J by 4 bases, with 17 bases between the two germline ends. The CDR3 nucleotides are TGTGCCAGCAGCCCCGTCCCGGTTTCGGGCACTGAAGCTTTCTTT. Its protein product is CASSPVPVSGTEAFF. Full variable domain (outside the CDR3, taken from reference TRBV5-5 and TRBJ1-1): DAGVTQSPTHLIKTRGQQVTLRCSPISGHKSVSWYQQVLGQGPQFIFQYYEKEERGRGNFPDRFSARQFPNYSSELNVNALLLGDSALYLCASSPVPVSGTEAFFGQGTRLTVV.

This chain links TRBV5-1 with TRBJ2-7, with D perhaps matching TRBD1 (5 bases). Germline values: CDR1 SGHRS, CDR2 YFSETQ. CDR3 size: 15 residues. V lost 0 bases, J lost 3 bases, and 13 bases lay in between. In DNA form, the CDR3 reads TGCGCCAGCAGCTTGGCCAGGGTAGGTCTCTACGAGCAGTACTTC. This translates into CASSLARVGLYEQYF.

The chain is built from TRBV7-2 and TRBJ1-2, with D possibly TRBD1 on 6 matching bases. The germline V gene encodes CDR1 SGHTA and CDR2 FQGNSA. The CDR3 length is 16 residues. Between the trimmed V and J ends, which lost 1 base and 7 bases, there was a span of 19 bases. The CDR3 reads CASSLEYLRGFSGYTF. CDR3 in DNA: TGTGCCAGCAGCTTAGAATATTTAAGGGGGTTCTCTGGCTACACCTTC.

V is TRBV2 and J is TRBJ2-3; 12 nucleotides align to TRBD2. V was pared by 5 bases and J by 4 bases, with 4 bases of the junction left unmatched. The V gene's germline CDR1 is SNHLY and CDR2 FYNNEI. CDR3 length: 15 amino acids. CDR3 residues: CASSILAGGPDTQYF. CDR3 nucleotides: TGTGCCAGCAGTATACTAGCGGGAGGCCCAGATACGCAGTATTTT.

The rearrangement uses TRBV19 and TRBJ1-2; TRBD1 matches at 9 bases. The V and J ends lost 4 bases and 8 bases, in that order; junction bases with no gene match: 8. Germline V gene sequence: CDR1 LNHDA, CDR2 SQIVND (reference sequence). The CDR3 loop spans 14 amino acids. Here the CDR3 reads CASSTGTGPWGYTF. The CDR3 coding sequence is TGTGCCAGTAGTACGGGGACAGGGCCTTGGGGCTACACCTTC.

As DNA, the CDR3 is TGTGCCAGCAGCCCCGCGGGGGGACCGGGTCAGCCCCAGCATTTT. Amino acids: CASSPAGGPGQPQHF. The chain joins TRBV5-5 to TRBJ1-5; tentative D call: TRBD1 (5 bases). V lost 4 bases, J lost 6 bases, and 17 bases lay in between. Germline CDR1 and CDR2: SGHKS and YYEKEE (reference sequence). The CDR3 loop spans 15 amino acids.

V usage is TRBV28 and J usage is TRBJ2-4; D uncertain. Germline assignment: CDR1 MDHEN and CDR2 SYDVKM. Trimming pared 8 bases from V and 1 base from J, leaving 12 bases between. The length of the CDR3 is 14 residues. The CDR3 protein is CASSPPLAKNIQYF. CDR3 coding DNA: TGTGCCAGCTCCCCCCCTTTGGCCAAAAACATTCAGTACTTC.